Below are 6 T cell receptor beta chains sequenced from a single sample in a study of beta chain features in type 1 diabetes. Expressed TCRB transcripts were sequenced because the isolated RNA had all been reverse transcribed beforehand. Produced via immunoSEQ multiplex PCR; TCRdb's table is partial and in-frame only. The sample has some 900,000 clones, 17% seen once; the top ten hold about 0.02%. Sequenced material: naive CD4+ T cells from blood. Receptor source: a woman between 18 and 29 years old in good health.

The V and J genes are TRBV9 and TRBJ2-5; 8 bases are shared with TRBD2. The CDR3 has 15 amino acids. The V gene's germline CDR1 is SGDLS and CDR2 YYNGEE. V trimming: 0 bases; J trimming: 5 bases; junction bases outside the gene matches: 6. The CDR3 nucleotides are TGTGCCAGCAGCGTAGTTGCGGGAGGTTCGGAGACCCAGTACTTC. This sequence encodes CASSVVAGGSETQYF.

This clone appeared a few times. CDR3 nucleotide sequence: TGTGCCAGCAGCTTAGGACAGTTCTCCTACAATGAGCAGTTCTTC. Translation gives CASSLGQFSYNEQFF. This chain links TRBV11-1 with TRBJ2-1, with a tentative D call TRBD1 (5 bases). The germline V gene encodes CDR1 SGHAT and CDR2 FQDESV (reference sequence). Trimming stripped 1 base from V and 0 bases from J, with 7 bases between. This CDR3 has 15 amino acids.

This clone was found a few times. The chain carries TRBV5-1 and TRBJ2-5; D assignment may be TRBD1 or TRBD2 (5 bases each). This CDR3 comprises 15 residues. Trimming stripped 4 bases from V and 1 base from J, with 14 bases between. The germline gives CDR1 SGHRS, CDR2 YFSETQ. CDR3 nucleotides: TGCGCCAGCAGCAGGACGGGGCAACTCCAAGAGACCCAGTACTTC. Protein: CASSRTGQLQETQYF.

The V gene is TRBV19, the J gene TRBJ2-5; tentative D call: TRBD1 (6 bases). The V gene lost 6 bases and the J gene lost 7 bases, with 12 bases spanning the gap. The germline CDR1 and CDR2 sequences are LNHDA and SQIVND (reference sequence). The CDR3 runs 12 residues. The CDR3 sequence is CASSDLGGTQYF. CDR3 coding DNA: TGTGCCAGTAGCGACCTAGGGGGGACCCAGTACTTC.

In its sample, this clone was seen a few times. V is TRBV7-2 and J is TRBJ2-7; D is possibly TRBD1 (6 bases). V lost 3 bases, J lost 0 bases, and 12 bases lay in between. The length of the CDR3 is 15 residues. Per the germline V gene, CDR1 is SGHTA and CDR2 is FQGNSA. The CDR3, as DNA: TGTGCCAGCAGCTTTGACAGGTACAGCTCCTACGAGCAGTACTTC. It yields the protein CASSFDRYSSYEQYF.

This clone was found a few times. The chain has TRBV18 and TRBJ2-3, with a possible D match to TRBD1 (6 bases). This CDR3 is built from 14 residues. V lost 6 bases and J lost 3, with 13 bases in between. Germline V CDR1 and CDR2: KGHSH, LQKENI. CDR3 DNA: TGTGCCAGCTCTCGGACAGTGGGAACAGATACGCAGTATTTT. Amino acid sequence: CASSRTVGTDTQYF.